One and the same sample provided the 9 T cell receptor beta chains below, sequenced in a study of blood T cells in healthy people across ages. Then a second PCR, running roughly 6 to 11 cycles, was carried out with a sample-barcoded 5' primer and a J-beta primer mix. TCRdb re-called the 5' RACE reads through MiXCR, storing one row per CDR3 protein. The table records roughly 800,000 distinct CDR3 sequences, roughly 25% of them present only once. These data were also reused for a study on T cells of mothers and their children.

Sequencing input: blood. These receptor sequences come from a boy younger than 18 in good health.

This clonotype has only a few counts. The CDR3 sequence: CSVTLSKVGGANVLTF. CDR3 bases: TGCAGCGTTACCCTGTCCAAGGTAGGGGGGGCCAACGTCCTGACTTTC. The V call is TRBV29-1, the J call TRBJ2-6; D is uncertain. The CDR3 has 16 residues. The V and J ends lost 5 bases and 4 bases respectively, with 18 bases between them. CDR1 and CDR2 (germline): SQVTM, ANQGSEA.

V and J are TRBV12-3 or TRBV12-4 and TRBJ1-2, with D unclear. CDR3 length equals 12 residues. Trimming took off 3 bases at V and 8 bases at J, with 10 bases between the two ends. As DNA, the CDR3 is TGTGCCAGCAGTTTCGACCCGGAAGGCTACACCTTC. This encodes CASSFDPEGYTF.

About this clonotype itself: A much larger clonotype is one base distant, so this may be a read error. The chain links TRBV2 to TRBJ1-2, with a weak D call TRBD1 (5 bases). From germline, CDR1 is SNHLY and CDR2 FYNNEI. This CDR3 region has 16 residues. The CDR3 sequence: CASSYYGQAEYYGYPF. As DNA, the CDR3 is TGTGCCAGCAGTTACTACGGACAAGCAGAATACTATGGCTACCCCTTC.

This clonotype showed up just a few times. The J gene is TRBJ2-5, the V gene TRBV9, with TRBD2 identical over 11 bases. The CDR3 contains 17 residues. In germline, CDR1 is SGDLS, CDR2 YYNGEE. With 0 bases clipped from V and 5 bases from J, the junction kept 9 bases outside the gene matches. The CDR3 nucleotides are TGTGCCAGCAGCGTAGCTGCTAGCGGGGGGACTCAGGAGACCCAGTACTTC. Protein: CASSVAASGGTQETQYF.

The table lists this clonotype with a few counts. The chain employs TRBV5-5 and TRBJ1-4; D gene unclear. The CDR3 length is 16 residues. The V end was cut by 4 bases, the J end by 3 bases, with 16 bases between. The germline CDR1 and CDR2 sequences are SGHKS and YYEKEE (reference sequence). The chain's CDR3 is CASSPARVFANEKLFF. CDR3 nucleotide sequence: TGTGCCAGCAGCCCCGCTAGGGTCTTTGCTAATGAAAAACTGTTTTTT.

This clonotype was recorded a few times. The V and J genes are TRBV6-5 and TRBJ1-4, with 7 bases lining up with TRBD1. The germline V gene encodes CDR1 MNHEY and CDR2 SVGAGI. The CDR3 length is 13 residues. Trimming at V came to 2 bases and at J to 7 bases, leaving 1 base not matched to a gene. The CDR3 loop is CASSYEGAEKLFF. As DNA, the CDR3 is TGTGCCAGCAGTTACGAGGGGGCTGAAAAACTGTTTTTT.

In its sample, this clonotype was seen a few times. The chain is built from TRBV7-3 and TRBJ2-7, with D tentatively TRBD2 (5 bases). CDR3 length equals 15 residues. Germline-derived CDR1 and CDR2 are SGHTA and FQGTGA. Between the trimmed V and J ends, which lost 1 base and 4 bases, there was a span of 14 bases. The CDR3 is CASSLKGGGGYEQYF. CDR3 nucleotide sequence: TGTGCCAGCAGCTTAAAGGGCGGTGGAGGATACGAGCAGTACTTC.

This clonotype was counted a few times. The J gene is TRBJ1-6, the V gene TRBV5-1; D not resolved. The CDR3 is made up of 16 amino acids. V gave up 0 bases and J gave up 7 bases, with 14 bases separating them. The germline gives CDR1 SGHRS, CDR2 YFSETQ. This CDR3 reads CASSLDGVPRNSPLHF. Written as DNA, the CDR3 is TGCGCCAGCAGCTTGGACGGGGTTCCGCGGAATTCACCCCTCCACTTT.

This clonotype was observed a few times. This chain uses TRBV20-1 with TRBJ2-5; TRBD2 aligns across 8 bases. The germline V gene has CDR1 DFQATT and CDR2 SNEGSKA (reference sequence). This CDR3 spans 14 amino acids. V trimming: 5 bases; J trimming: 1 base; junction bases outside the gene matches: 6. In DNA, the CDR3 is TGCAGTGCTCTCCGGGGGGGCCTCCAAGAGACCCAGTACTTC. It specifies CSALRGGLQETQYF.